The clone carrying this T cell receptor beta chain was seen just once. The data are from a study of blood T cell repertoires in COVID-19. Turning to the study itself: COVID-19 samples collected from the United States, Italy and Spain covered acute and convalescent phases. PBMCs, B-cell-depleted T cells, or T cells were the source of the cDNA or gDNA that made up the material.

Per the original data handling: Amplifying reference gene primers gave estimates of nucleated cell counts. The table came from immunoSEQ multiplex PCR; TCRdb's copy has only in-frame clones and leaves some out. Clonal size and the V and J genes are those of that table, whereas D and trimming came from the DNA. The table lists tens of thousands of clones, 88% of them singletons. CDR1 and CDR2 from the germline V gene are SGHTA and FQGNSA. There are 14 residues in the CDR3. With V trimmed by 5 bases and J by 7 bases, 6 bases remained unmatched. The chain uses TRBV7-2 and TRBJ2-1; 9 bases agree with TRBD2. The TCR originated in a man aged 55 to 70 with active COVID-19. Sample: peripheral blood. CDR3 DNA sequence: TGTGCCAGCAGCCCAGGGACTAGCCGGAATGAGCAGTTCTTC. Translating gives CASSPGTSRNEQFF.